These T cell receptor beta chains were read from a single sample in a study of brain T cells in children with intractable seizures. Sequencing used immunoSEQ multiplex PCR; TCRdb keeps in-frame clones, though not all of them. The data contain a few hundred thousand clones, about 93% of them singletons. The sample consisted of peripheral blood, taken more than 4 months after surgery. The receptors stem from a boy in the first two years of life with tuberous sclerosis and intractable seizures. The CDR3 runs from the conserved cysteine through the conserved F or W. A D gene is named only where the DNA matches it firmly. Size values are once, few and many counts, or a class for expanded clones, and some rows have none.

>TRBJ2-3|-|-|TRBV6-5
CASRGTATDTQYF
TGTGCCAGCAGGGGAACTGCCACAGATACGCAGTATTTT
>TRBJ2-3|-|-|TRBV30
CAWSGMTDTQYF
TGTGCCTGGAGTGGGATGACAGATACGCAGTATTTT
>TRBJ1-1|-|TRBD1|TRBV6-5
CASSYSKTGGPTEAFF
TGTGCCAGCAGTTACTCGAAGACAGGGGGCCCCACTGAAGCTTTCTTT
>TRBJ2-5|-|-|TRBV19
CASSPTSQETQYF
TGTGCCAGTAGCCCGACTAGTCAAGAGACCCAGTACTTC
>TRBJ1-1|-|-|TRBV29-1
CSVETLTRQGGAFF
TGCAGCGTTGAAACCCTTACGAGGCAAGGTGGGGCTTTCTTT
>TRBJ2-7|once|-|TRBV6-8
CASSRVGSYEQYF
TGTGCCAGCAGTAGGGTCGGGTCCTACGAGCAGTACTTC
>TRBJ1-1|-|-|TRBV30
CAWRRLTDSEAFF
TGTGCCTGGAGGCGTCTCACAGACTCTGAAGCTTTCTTT
>TRBJ2-5|-|-|TRBV29-1
CSGILDSLQETQYF
TGCAGCGGTATCCTCGACAGCCTCCAAGAGACCCAGTACTTC
>TRBJ1-5|-|-|TRBV10-3
CAISEGTTTQPQHF
TGTGCCATCAGTGAGGGGACGACAACTCAGCCCCAGCATTTT
>TRBJ1-6|-|-|TRBV7-6
CASSLFNSPLHF
TGTGCCAGCAGCTTATTTAATTCACCCCTCCACTTT
>TRBJ1-6|-|TRBD1|TRBV6-5
CASSIRGGNSPLHF
TGTGCCAGCAGTATCAGGGGGGGCAATTCACCCCTCCACTTT
>TRBJ1-2|once|-|TRBV6-5
CASSTSNYGYTF
TGTGCCAGCAGTACTTCTAACTATGGCTACACCTTC
>TRBJ1-2|few|TRBD1|TRBV6-5
CASSPTGTRGYTF
TGTGCCAGCAGTCCGACAGGGACGAGGGGCTACACCTTC
>TRBJ2-5|once|TRBD2|TRBV30
CAWTSGNQETQYF
TGTGCCTGGACTAGCGGGAACCAAGAGACCCAGTACTTC
>TRBJ2-7|-|-|TRBV27
CASSFPGAINEQYF
TGTGCCAGCAGTTTTCCAGGGGCTATAAACGAGCAGTACTTC
>TRBJ1-4|-|-|TRBV19
CASSPWAEKLFF
TGTGCCAGTTCACCCTGGGCTGAAAAACTGTTTTTT
>TRBJ1-2|-|-|TRBV25-1
CASSEYAAPSEDGYTF
TGTGCCAGCAGTGAATATGCCGCCCCTTCAGAGGATGGCTACACCTTC
>TRBJ1-5|-|-|TRBV6-2/TRBV6-3
CASSLQHSYSNQPQHF
TGTGCCAGCAGCCTCCAACACTCATATAGCAATCAGCCCCAGCATTTT
>TRBJ2-2|once|TRBD2|TRBV29-1
CSVEPLDGGTTGELFF
TGCAGCGTTGAACCACTCGACGGGGGGACCACCGGGGAGCTGTTTTTT
>TRBJ1-1|-|-|TRBV28
CASSLNQVQAFF
TGTGCCAGCAGTTTAAACCAGGTACAGGCTTTCTTT
>TRBJ1-5|-|-|TRBV6-1
CASSEGRRVNQPQHF
TGTGCCAGCAGTGAAGGAAGGAGGGTGAATCAGCCCCAGCATTTT
>TRBJ1-2|-|-|TRBV30
CAWNPGRAYGYTF
TGTGCCTGGAACCCGGGGAGAGCCTATGGCTACACCTTC
>TRBJ2-3|-|-|TRBV7-3
CASSLTGGLTDTQYF
TGTGCCAGCAGCTTAACAGGGGGGCTCACAGATACGCAGTATTTT
>TRBJ2-1|-|-|TRBV6-4
CASSLGWDEQFF
TGTGCCAGCAGTTTAGGTTGGGATGAGCAGTTCTTC
>TRBJ1-1|-|-|TRBV29-1
CSVDPGMNTEAFF
TGCAGCGTTGATCCAGGCATGAACACTGAAGCTTTCTTT
>TRBJ2-3|-|TRBD2|TRBV2
CASRRLAGGNTDTQYF
TGTGCCAGCAGGAGACTAGCGGGGGGAAACACAGATACGCAGTATTTT
>TRBJ1-2|once|-|TRBV19
CASTAPEGRFYGYTF
TGTGCCAGTACCGCGCCAGAGGGGAGGTTCTACGGCTACACCTTC
>TRBJ2-7|-|-|TRBV11-2
CASSLTYEQYF
TGTGCCAGCAGCCTTACCTACGAGCAGTACTTC
>TRBJ1-2|-|TRBD1|TRBV5-5
CASSLTGGRNYGYTF
TGTGCCAGCAGCTTGACAGGGGGTCGTAACTATGGCTACACCTTC
>TRBJ1-1|once|-|TRBV11-2
CASSWRTEDTEAFF
TGTGCCAGCAGCTGGAGGACGGAGGACACTGAAGCTTTCTTT